The 30 T cell receptor beta chains in this list originate from one sample, sequenced in a study of somatic mutations in cytotoxic T cells in rheumatoid arthritis. The method was immunoSEQ multiplex PCR; TCRdb's version includes in-frame clones alone and lacks a portion of them. Of around 15,000 clones in the sample, 79% were seen once. Sample: CD8+ T cells sorted from blood. The receptors shown here come from an adult with rheumatoid arthritis.

A single count supports this clone. V usage is TRBV19 and J usage is TRBJ1-1; D gene unclear. This CDR3 is 15 amino acids long. Deletions cut 7 bases from V and 1 base from J, with 16 bases between. Per the germline V gene, CDR1 is LNHDA and CDR2 is SQIVND (reference sequence). CDR3 loop: CASTPRMGQNTEAFF. For the CDR3, the DNA is TGTGCCAGTACCCCTCGGATGGGCCAGAACACTGAAGCTTTCTTT.

In its sample, this clone ranks as large. The DNA for the CDR3 is TGTGCCAGCAGCACTAATAGGGGGACCGATCTACATGGCTACACCTTC. Translated: CASSTNRGTDLHGYTF. The chain combines TRBV9 with TRBJ1-2, with TRBD1 as a possible D gene (6 bases). The CDR3 contains 16 residues. Trimming removed 4 bases from V and 6 bases from J, with 22 bases in between. Looked up from germline, CDR1 is SGDLS and CDR2 is YYNGEE. Full variable domain (rest looked up from reference TRBV9 and TRBJ1-2): DSGVTQTPKHLITATGQRVTLRCSPRSGDLSVYWYQQSLDQGLQFLIQYYNGEERAKGNILERFSAQQFPDLHSELNLSSLELGDSALYFCASSTNRGTDLHGYTFGSGTRLTVV.

V is TRBV15 and J is TRBJ1-5, with D uncertain. The CDR3 length is 15 residues. Germline values: CDR1 LNHNV, CDR2 YYDKDF (reference sequence). Between the trimmed V and J ends, which lost 1 base and 1 base, there was a span of 8 bases. The CDR3 nucleotides are TGTGCCACCAGCAGAGCCGGGGAGAGCAATCAGCCCCAGCATTTT. It yields the protein CATSRAGESNQPQHF.

The chain joins TRBV5-6 to TRBJ2-7; the D gene is possibly TRBD2 (6 bases). The V end lost 3 bases, the J end lost 2 bases, and 12 bases lay between the germline ends. This CDR3 is built from 14 residues. Germline CDR1 reads SGHDT; CDR2 reads YYEEEE. The CDR3 DNA reads as TGTGCCAGCAGCTACCCGGGGGAGGCCTACGAGCAGTACTTC. It specifies CASSYPGEAYEQYF. The complete variable domain, with remaining parts taken from reference TRBV5-6 and TRBJ2-7, reads DAGVTQSPTHLIKTRGQQVTLRCSPKSGHDTVSWYQQALGQGPQFIFQYYEEEERQRGNFPDRFSGHQFPNYSSELNVNALLLGDSALYLCASSYPGEAYEQYFGPGTRLTVT.

This clone was counted between two and nine times. V gene TRBV11-3 combines with J gene TRBJ2-7; D is possibly TRBD1 (6 bases). Germline V gives CDR1 SGHNT, CDR2 YENEEA. Trimming pared 5 bases from V and 3 bases from J, leaving 14 bases between. CDR3 length equals 14 residues. The CDR3 spells CASSPRTDFYEQYF. CDR3 DNA sequence: TGTGCCAGCAGCCCCCGGACAGACTTCTACGAGCAGTACTTC.

The chain employs TRBV7-9 and TRBJ2-1; 14 bases match TRBD2. The CDR3 length is 16 residues. Germline CDR1 reads SEHNR; CDR2 reads FQNEAQ (reference sequence). With V trimmed by 4 bases and J by 5 bases, 4 bases remained unmatched. The CDR3 sequence: CASSSGLAGDHNEQFF. As DNA, the CDR3 is TGTGCCAGCAGCTCGGGACTAGCGGGAGATCACAATGAGCAGTTCTTC.

The V and J genes are TRBV7-9 and TRBJ1-2; D is unclear. The CDR3 has 13 amino acids. Trimming took off 1 base at V and 3 bases at J, with 6 bases between the two ends. Germline values: CDR1 SEHNR, CDR2 FQNEAQ (reference sequence). The CDR3 reads CASSLDGDYGYTF. CDR3 coding DNA: TGTGCCAGCAGCTTAGACGGAGACTATGGCTACACCTTC. Using reference TRBV7-9 and TRBJ1-2 for the parts outside the CDR3, the full variable domain is DTGVSQNPRHKITKRGQNVTFRCDPISEHNRLYWYRQTLGQGPEFLTYFQNEAQLEKSRLLSDRFSAERPKGSFSTLEIQRTEQGDSAMYLCASSLDGDYGYTFGSGTRLTVV.

The chain employs TRBV10-3 and TRBJ2-1; D possibly corresponds to TRBD2 (6 bases). The CDR3 sequence is 18 residues long. Germline CDR1 ENHRY, CDR2 SYGVKD. Trimming stripped 2 bases from V and 0 bases from J, with 17 bases between. As DNA, the CDR3 is TGTGCCATCAGTGAGGCGCTAGTGGGAGGCCCCTCCTACAATGAGCAGTTCTTC. It encodes CAISEALVGGPSYNEQFF.

CDR3 nucleotide sequence: TGTGCCAGCACTATAAGGGGGTCTGGAAACACCATATATTTT. Translation: CASTIRGSGNTIYF. The chain carries TRBV5-4 and TRBJ1-3; a weak D match, TRBD1 (6 bases). Trimming stripped 6 bases from V and 1 base from J, with 11 bases between. This CDR3 is 14 amino acids long. From germline, CDR1 is SGHNT and CDR2 YYREEE (reference sequence).

By frequency in the sample, this clone is medium-sized. The rearrangement uses TRBV2 and TRBJ2-5; 8 positions match TRBD2. Per germline, CDR1 SNHLY and CDR2 FYNNEI. V was clipped by 7 bases and J by 4 bases; unmatched bases: 5. The CDR3 loop spans 13 amino acids. CDR3 coding DNA: TGTGCCAGCACGGGGGGGGAGAGAGAGACCCAGTACTTC. Translation gives CASTGGERETQYF.

This clone was recorded a few times. The V gene is TRBV6-5, the J gene TRBJ2-7; no definite D call. The germline CDR1 and CDR2 sequences are MNHEY and SVGAGI. V was clipped by 4 bases and J by 2 bases, with 9 bases between them. This CDR3 is 13 amino acids long. The CDR3 region has the DNA TGTGCCAGCAGTTCGACCTTAACCTACGAGCAGTACTTC. It encodes CASSSTLTYEQYF.

The V gene is TRBV19, the J gene TRBJ2-5; 10 positions match TRBD2. The end of the DNA fits TRBJ2-7 better, so the J call may be wrong. This CDR3 has 14 amino acids. Per the germline V gene, CDR1 is LNHDA and CDR2 is SQIVND (reference sequence). CDR3 residues: CASSIVAGGYEQYF. CDR3 nucleotide sequence: TGTGCCAGTAGTATAGTAGCGGGAGGCTACGAGCAGTACTTC.

The chain recombines TRBV11-3 with TRBJ2-7, with 7 bases matching TRBD1. Germline V lookup: CDR1 SGHNT, CDR2 YENEEA. The CDR3 has 15 amino acids. Unmatched junction bases numbered 8, after V lost 1 base and J lost 5 bases. CDR3 residues: CASSLVSRGHDEQYF. For the CDR3, the DNA is TGTGCCAGCAGCTTAGTTTCGAGGGGGCACGACGAGCAGTACTTC.

The sample holds a few counts of this clone. The V call is TRBV19, the J call TRBJ1-1; D uncertain. Per the germline V gene, CDR1 is LNHDA and CDR2 is SQIVND (reference sequence). Trimming left V 2 bases short and J 7 bases short, with 11 bases between. The CDR3 is 13 residues long. CDR3 DNA sequence: TGTGCCAGTAGTATAAGGTCGAACGATGAAGCTTTCTTT. It is translated as CASSIRSNDEAFF.

The rearrangement links TRBV15 to TRBJ2-7, with D tentatively TRBD2 (5 bases). The germline V gene encodes CDR1 LNHNV and CDR2 YYDKDF (reference sequence). This CDR3 spans 15 amino acids. Trimming removed 0 bases at V and 3 bases at J, with 12 bases between. The CDR3 spells CATSRERGGYYEQYF. The CDR3 DNA follows: TGTGCCACCAGCAGAGAACGCGGAGGTTACTACGAGCAGTACTTC.

The rearrangement joins TRBV30 to TRBJ2-7, with D tentatively TRBD2 (6 bases). Germline values: CDR1 GTSNPN, CDR2 SVGIG (reference sequence). V was clipped by 1 base and J by 5 bases, with 9 bases between them. The CDR3 loop spans 12 amino acids. DNA of the CDR3: TGTGCCTGGAGTGCGGGGGTCGACGAGCAGTACTTC. Residues: CAWSAGVDEQYF.

The V gene is TRBV7-9, the J gene TRBJ2-7; 11 positions agree with TRBD2. Per germline, CDR1 SEHNR and CDR2 FQNEAQ (reference sequence). V dropped 5 bases and J dropped 2; count of bases not matched to a gene: 2. The CDR3 is 14 residues long. The CDR3 sequence: CASSDSGRAYEQYF. The CDR3 DNA is TGTGCCAGCAGCGATAGCGGGAGGGCCTACGAGCAGTACTTC.

The chain uses TRBV7-8 and TRBJ1-3; TRBD1 might be the D (6 bases). Germline V gene lookup returns CDR1 SGHVS and CDR2 FQNEAQ. V shed 2 bases and J shed 4 bases, with 12 bases lying between them. This CDR3 is 15 amino acids long. CDR3 DNA: TGTGCCAGCAGCTTATGGGCAGGGGCCGGAAACACCATATATTTT. Its protein is CASSLWAGAGNTIYF.

The chain carries TRBV27 and TRBJ2-7; 7 bases line up with TRBD2. V dropped 3 bases and J dropped 2; count of bases not matched to a gene: 7. The CDR3 contains 15 residues. Germline CDR1 MNHEY, CDR2 SMNVEV (reference sequence). CDR3 DNA: TGTGCCAGCAGTTTCGCCGGGAGGCCAGCCTACGAGCAGTACTTC. It is translated as CASSFAGRPAYEQYF.

This clone was picked up one time. This sequence joins TRBV25-1 and TRBJ2-2; 8 nucleotides line up with TRBD2. Germline CDR1 is MGHDK and CDR2 is SYGVNS. J was trimmed by 3 bases and V by 4 bases; bases with no gene match: 7. The CDR3 spans 16 residues. The CDR3 sequence is CASSAGLAGHTGELFF. The CDR3 DNA reads TGTGCCAGCAGTGCTGGGCTAGCGGGTCACACCGGGGAGCTGTTTTTT. The entire variable domain, with the rest obtained from reference TRBV25-1 and TRBJ2-2, is as follows: EADIYQTPRYLVIGTGKKITLECSQTMGHDKMYWYQQDPGMELHLIHYSYGVNSTEKGDLSSESTVSRIRTEHFPLTLESARPSHTSQYLCASSAGLAGHTGELFFGEGSRLTVL.

Only one count was recorded for this clone. The chain has TRBV5-1 and TRBJ1-2; D is uncertain. Germline CDR1 reads SGHRS; CDR2 reads YFSETQ. CDR3 length: 16 residues. The V end lost 1 base, the J end lost 0 bases, and 13 bases lay between the germline ends. CDR3 bases: TGCGCCAGCAGCTTGAATGGCAGGCCAGCTAACTATGGCTACACCTTC. Encoded protein: CASSLNGRPANYGYTF.

The chain combines TRBV27 with TRBJ2-1; no clear D. CDR1 and CDR2 from the germline V gene are MNHEY and SMNVEV (reference sequence). Deletions cut 7 bases from V and 15 bases from J, with 19 bases between. The CDR3 consists of 12 residues. The CDR3 region has the DNA TGTGCCAGCACCTCTGAGAGAGGAGTTCGGTTCTTC. This sequence encodes CASTSERGVRFF.

This clone rates as large. This chain links TRBV7-9 with TRBJ1-4; weak D call: TRBD1 (5 bases). The CDR3 extends over 13 amino acids. Germline V gene sequence: CDR1 SEHNR, CDR2 FQNEAQ (reference sequence). Deletions cut 5 bases from V and 2 bases from J, with 6 bases between. CDR3 loop: CASSRQTNEKLFF. The CDR3 DNA reads as TGTGCCAGCAGCCGACAGACTAATGAAAAACTGTTTTTT.

Only a few counts were recorded for this clone. The chain combines TRBV7-8 with TRBJ1-1; D is unclear. The V gene's germline CDR1 is SGHVS and CDR2 FQNEAQ. The CDR3 consists of 12 residues. Trimming cost V 5 bases and J 6 bases, with 10 bases left between them. CDR3: CASSPSPAEAFF. CDR3 sequence (DNA): TGTGCCAGCAGCCCCTCCCCGGCTGAAGCTTTCTTT.

The chain is built from TRBV7-3 and TRBJ2-4, with D tentatively TRBD1 or TRBD2 (6 bases each). The CDR3 has 18 residues. The V end was cut by 5 bases, the J end by 0 bases, with 20 bases between. Germline V gene data show CDR1 as SGHTA and CDR2 as FQGTGA. The CDR3 sequence is CASSLFPGGGVAKNIQYF. The DNA for the CDR3 is TGTGCCAGCAGCCTCTTCCCTGGGGGCGGGGTAGCCAAAAACATTCAGTACTTC.

V and J are TRBV27 and TRBJ2-1, with a possible D match to TRBD2 (5 bases). Trimming removed 6 bases from V and 6 bases from J, with 15 bases in between. CDR3 length: 14 residues. Germline V lookup: CDR1 MNHEY, CDR2 SMNVEV (reference sequence). The CDR3 coding sequence is TGTGCCAGCAGCCCACACCGGGGTATCAATGAGCAGTTCTTC. Translation gives CASSPHRGINEQFF.

This clone was detected only a few times. V usage is TRBV14 and J usage is TRBJ2-1, with D unresolved. V shed 3 bases and J shed 9 bases, with 12 bases lying between them. CDR1 SGHDN and CDR2 FVKESK come from the germline V gene. The CDR3 is 13 residues long. DNA of the CDR3: TGTGCCAGCAGCCACAGAGCGTATGGTGAGCAGTTCTTC. It codes for CASSHRAYGEQFF.

The rearrangement uses TRBV28 and TRBJ2-7; D unclear. Between the trimmed V and J ends, which lost 5 bases and 0 bases, there was a span of 17 bases. The germline CDR1 and CDR2 sequences are MDHEN and SYDVKM. CDR3 length equals 16 residues. The CDR3 DNA follows: TGTGCCAGCAGTACCCCCAGGAAATTAGGCTCCTACGAGCAGTACTTC. It translates to CASSTPRKLGSYEQYF.

V usage is TRBV9 and J usage is TRBJ2-1; D perhaps matches TRBD1 (7 bases). Trimming took off 4 bases at V and 10 bases at J, with 24 bases between the two ends. The germline gives CDR1 SGDLS, CDR2 YYNGEE. The CDR3 has 16 amino acids. The CDR3 is CASSPYDRAGNWEQFF. The DNA for the CDR3 is TGTGCCAGCAGCCCATACGACAGGGCGGGGAATTGGGAGCAGTTCTTC. The whole variable domain, filled in from reference TRBV9 and TRBJ2-1, reads DSGVTQTPKHLITATGQRVTLRCSPRSGDLSVYWYQQSLDQGLQFLIQYYNGEERAKGNILERFSAQQFPDLHSELNLSSLELGDSALYFCASSPYDRAGNWEQFFGPGTRLTVL.

The chain recombines TRBV6-5 with TRBJ1-4; TRBD1 matches 8 bases. Per the germline V gene, CDR1 is MNHEY and CDR2 is SVGAGI. Trimming took 5 bases from V and 8 from J; bases not matched to a gene: 7. This CDR3 spans 14 amino acids. CDR3 protein: CASSPDRVEEKLFF. DNA for the CDR3: TGTGCCAGCAGTCCGGACAGGGTGGAGGAAAAACTGTTTTTT.